Listed below are T cell receptor beta chains from one sample, sequenced in a study of blood T cell repertoires in COVID-19. The method was immunoSEQ multiplex PCR; TCRdb's version includes in-frame clones alone and lacks a portion of them. Of some 200,000 clones detected, around nine tenths appear once; the ten largest clones hold roughly a sixth. The sample was peripheral blood. These receptors all come from a man in his fifties or sixties with COVID-19, enrolled during active disease. CDR3s include the opening cysteine and the closing phenylalanine or tryptophan. A D gene is named only where the DNA matches it firmly. Clone size appears in some rows only: once, few, many, or a class for an expanded clone.

15	TRBV29-1	NA	TRBJ2-2	TRBD1	CSVKTGGLLTGELFF	TGCAGCGTTAAAACAGGGGGCTTGCTCACCGGGGAGCTGTTTTTT
12	TRBV12-3/TRBV12-4	NA	TRBJ2-1	NA	CASSLALSEQFF	TGTGCCAGCAGTTTGGCCCTTTCTGAGCAGTTCTTC
13	TRBV11-2	NA	TRBJ2-7	TRBD1	CASSFGTAHEQYF	TGTGCCAGCAGTTTCGGGACAGCTCACGAGCAGTACTTC
15	TRBV6-5	NA	TRBJ1-4	NA	CASSYSWGLNEKLFF	TGTGCCAGCAGTTACTCTTGGGGGCTTAATGAAAAACTGTTTTTT
16	TRBV5-1	NA	TRBJ1-4	NA	CASSSTGQFSREKLFF	TGCGCCAGCAGCTCGACAGGCCAATTCTCGCGTGAAAAACTGTTTTTT
15	TRBV4-2	NA	TRBJ2-7	NA	CASSQVSGSSYEQYF	TGTGCCAGCAGCCAAGTTTCTGGGAGCTCCTACGAGCAGTACTTC
14	TRBV19	NA	TRBJ2-7	TRBD1	CASSPGQGAEEQYF	TGTGCCAGTAGTCCGGGACAGGGGGCGGAAGAGCAGTACTTC
14	TRBV7-3	NA	TRBJ2-1	NA	CASSLSQGGDEQFF	TGTGCCAGCAGCTTATCACAGGGAGGGGATGAGCAGTTCTTC
14	TRBV29-1	NA	TRBJ1-3	NA	CSVGQTSSGNTIYF	TGCAGCGTTGGACAGACATCCTCTGGAAACACCATATATTTT
14	TRBV11-2	NA	TRBJ2-7	NA	CASSQGGLTYEQYF	TGTGCCAGCAGCCAGGGGGGCCTTACCTACGAGCAGTACTTC
14	TRBV5-5	NA	TRBJ2-5	TRBD1	CASSPGQFQETQYF	TGTGCCAGCAGCCCGGGACAGTTCCAAGAGACCCAGTACTTC
13	TRBV10-3	NA	TRBJ2-7	TRBD2	CAIRMDPGEGGYF	TGTGCCATCAGGATGGACCCCGGGGAGGGCGGTTACTTC
16	TRBV7-9	NA	TRBJ2-2	TRBD2	CASSSTSGETTGELFF	TGTGCCAGCAGCTCTACTAGCGGGGAAACCACCGGGGAGCTGTTTTTT
17	TRBV9	NA	TRBJ2-1	TRBD2	CASSVRTSGTDYNEQFF	TGTGCCAGCAGCGTAAGGACTAGCGGGACAGACTACAATGAGCAGTTCTTC
15	TRBV27	NA	TRBJ2-7	TRBD1	CASSFGQGLSYEQYF	TGTGCCAGCAGTTTTGGACAGGGACTCTCCTACGAGCAGTACTTC
16	TRBV6-6	few	TRBJ1-1	NA	CASSGKDSSSTGEAFF	TGTGCCAGCAGTGGAAAAGACAGCAGCTCAACGGGTGAAGCTTTCTTT
17	TRBV15	NA	TRBJ1-4	TRBD1	CATRDRTKTATNEKLFF	TGTGCCACTAGGGACAGGACGAAAACCGCAACTAATGAAAAACTGTTTTTT